This T cell receptor beta chain is drawn from a study of T cells in Graves' hyperthyroidism and ophthalmopathy. A remark on this clonotype: Its antigen remains unidentified.

General study results and limits: Blood also showed most of the thyroid clonotypes that were expanded above 0.001.

Any patient presenting with uncontrolled infection, other autoimmune disease, pregnancy or lactation was left out. Authors of the study amplified TCR beta CDR3 regions from RNA transcripts. Initially, a first-round RT-PCR of the TCR CDR3 employed the HTBI primer set. TCRdb processed the multiplex PCR reads anew with MiXCR; each CDR3 protein has one entry. The sample yields hundreds of thousands of distinct CDR3 sequences, around 42% seen once. The V gene's germline CDR1 is MNHNS and CDR2 SASEGT. Trimming cost V 9 bases and J 4 bases, with 18 bases left between them. CDR3 length: 14 amino acids. Sequenced: peripheral blood or thyroid tissue (not recorded which). The sequence derives from a woman aged 18-29 years with Graves' hyperthyroidism. J is TRBJ2-5 and V is TRBV6-1; D perhaps matches TRBD1 (6 bases). CDR3 in amino acids: CASKLRGKSETQYF. The CDR3, as DNA: TGTGCCAGTAAGCTGAGGGGGAAGTCAGAGACCCAGTACTTC.